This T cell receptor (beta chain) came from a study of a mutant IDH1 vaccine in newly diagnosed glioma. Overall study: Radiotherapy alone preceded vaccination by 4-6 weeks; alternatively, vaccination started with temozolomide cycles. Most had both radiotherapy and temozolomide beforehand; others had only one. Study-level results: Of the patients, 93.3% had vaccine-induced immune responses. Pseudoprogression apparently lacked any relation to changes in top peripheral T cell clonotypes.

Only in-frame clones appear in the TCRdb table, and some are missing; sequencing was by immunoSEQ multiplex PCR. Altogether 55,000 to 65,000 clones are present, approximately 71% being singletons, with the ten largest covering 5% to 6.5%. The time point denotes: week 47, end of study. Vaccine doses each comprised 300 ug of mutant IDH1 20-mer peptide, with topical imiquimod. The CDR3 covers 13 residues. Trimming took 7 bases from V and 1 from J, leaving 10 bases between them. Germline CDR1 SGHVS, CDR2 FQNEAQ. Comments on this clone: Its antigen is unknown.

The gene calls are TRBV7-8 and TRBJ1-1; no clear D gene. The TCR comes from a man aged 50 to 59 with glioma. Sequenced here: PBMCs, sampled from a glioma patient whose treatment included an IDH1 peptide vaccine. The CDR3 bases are TGTGCCAGCAAAGGACCAGCGAACACTGAAGCTTTCTTT. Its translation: CASKGPANTEAFF.